This T cell receptor (beta chain) was obtained from a study of CD8 T cells in ankylosing spondylitis. Broader study findings: Previous work reported some of these motif variants in the synovial fluid and blood of reactive arthritis. Within peripheral blood, clones linked to disease were CD8+ and relatively rare.

Notes on this clonotype: Its antigen is not identified.

One entry per CDR3 protein, called by TCRdb with MiXCR from the 5' RACE reads. This table holds nearly 250,000 distinct CDR3 sequences, roughly 32% found once. Sample: blood, either unsorted or a sorted T cell fraction (not recorded which). The TCR comes from a male donor with ankylosing spondylitis or in good health (not recorded which).

The CDR3 region is CASSLWTDSYSYNEQFF. The CDR3 DNA reads as TGTGCCAGCAGCCTCTGGACCGATTCATACTCCTACAATGAGCAGTTCTTC. V is TRBV7-9 and J is TRBJ2-1; D gene uncertain. V lost 5 bases to trimming and J lost 0 bases, with 17 bases between them. The CDR3 covers 17 residues. The germline gives CDR1 SEHNR, CDR2 FQNEAQ (reference sequence). Based on the CDR3 plus reference TRBV7-9 and TRBJ2-1, the full variable domain is DTGVSQNPRHKITKRGQNVTFRCDPISEHNRLYWYRQTLGQGPEFLTYFQNEAQLEKSRLLSDRFSAERPKGSFSTLEIQRTEQGDSAMYLCASSLWTDSYSYNEQFFGPGTRLTVL.